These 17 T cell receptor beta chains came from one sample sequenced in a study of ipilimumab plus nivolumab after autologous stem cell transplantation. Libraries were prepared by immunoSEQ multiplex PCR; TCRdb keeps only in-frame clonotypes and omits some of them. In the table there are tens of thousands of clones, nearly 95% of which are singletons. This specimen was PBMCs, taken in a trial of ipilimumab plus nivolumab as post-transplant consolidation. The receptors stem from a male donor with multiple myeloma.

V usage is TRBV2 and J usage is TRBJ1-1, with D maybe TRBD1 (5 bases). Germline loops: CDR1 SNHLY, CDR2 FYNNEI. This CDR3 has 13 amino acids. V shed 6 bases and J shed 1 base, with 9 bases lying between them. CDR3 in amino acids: CASRETENTEAFF. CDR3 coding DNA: TGTGCCAGCAGGGAGACAGAGAACACTGAAGCTTTCTTT.

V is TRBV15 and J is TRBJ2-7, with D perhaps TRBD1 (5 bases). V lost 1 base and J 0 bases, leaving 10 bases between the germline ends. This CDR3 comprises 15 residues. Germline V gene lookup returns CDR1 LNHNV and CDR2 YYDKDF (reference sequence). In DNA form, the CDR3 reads TGTGCCACCAGCAGAGGACAGAGTAACTCCTACGAGCAGTACTTC. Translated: CATSRGQSNSYEQYF.

The CDR3 protein is CASSVQGITDTQYF. Here the CDR3 DNA reads TGTGCCAGTAGTGTACAGGGTATCACAGATACGCAGTATTTT. This chain joins TRBV19 and TRBJ2-3, with D perhaps matching TRBD1 (6 bases). The CDR3 sequence is 14 residues long. V was trimmed by 5 bases and J by 2 bases, leaving 11 bases between them. Per the germline V gene, CDR1 is LNHDA and CDR2 is SQIVND (reference sequence).

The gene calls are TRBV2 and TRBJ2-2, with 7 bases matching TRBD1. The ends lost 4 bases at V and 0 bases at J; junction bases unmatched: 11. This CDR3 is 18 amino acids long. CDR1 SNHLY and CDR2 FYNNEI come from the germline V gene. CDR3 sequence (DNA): TGTGCCAGCAGTGCCCGCGCAACAGGGGTATCGAACACCGGGGAGCTGTTTTTT. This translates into CASSARATGVSNTGELFF.

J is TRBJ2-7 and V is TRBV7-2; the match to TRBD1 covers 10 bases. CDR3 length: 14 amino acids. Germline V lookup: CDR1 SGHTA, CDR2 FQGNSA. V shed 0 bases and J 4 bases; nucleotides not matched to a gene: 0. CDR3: CASSLAGQGYEQYF. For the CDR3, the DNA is TGTGCCAGCAGCTTAGCGGGACAGGGGTACGAGCAGTACTTC.

The CDR3 loop is CASSGQQGTYSTDTQYF. CDR3 coding DNA: TGTGCCAGCAGCGGCCAACAGGGAACTTATAGCACAGATACGCAGTATTTT. The rearrangement uses TRBV9 and TRBJ2-3; TRBD1 might be the D (6 bases). V was cut by 3 bases and J by 0 bases, with 17 bases left in between. This CDR3 region has 17 residues. Germline V gene sequence: CDR1 SGDLS, CDR2 YYNGEE. Together with reference TRBV9 and TRBJ2-3, the CDR3 gives the full variable domain: DSGVTQTPKHLITATGQRVTLRCSPRSGDLSVYWYQQSLDQGLQFLIQYYNGEERAKGNILERFSAQQFPDLHSELNLSSLELGDSALYFCASSGQQGTYSTDTQYFGPGTRLTVL.

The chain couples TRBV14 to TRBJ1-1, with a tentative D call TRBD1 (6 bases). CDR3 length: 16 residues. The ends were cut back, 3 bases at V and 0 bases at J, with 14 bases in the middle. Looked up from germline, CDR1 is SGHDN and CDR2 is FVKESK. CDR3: CASSHDFGQLNTEAFF. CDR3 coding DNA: TGTGCCAGCAGCCACGACTTCGGACAGCTGAACACTGAAGCTTTCTTT.

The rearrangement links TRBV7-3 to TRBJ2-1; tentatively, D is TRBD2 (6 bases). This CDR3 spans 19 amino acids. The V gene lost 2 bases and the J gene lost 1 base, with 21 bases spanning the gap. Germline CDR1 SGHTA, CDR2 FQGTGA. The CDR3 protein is CASSLVGRLAARSYNEQFF. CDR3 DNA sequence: TGTGCCAGCAGCTTAGTAGGGCGGTTAGCGGCAAGATCCTACAATGAGCAGTTCTTC.

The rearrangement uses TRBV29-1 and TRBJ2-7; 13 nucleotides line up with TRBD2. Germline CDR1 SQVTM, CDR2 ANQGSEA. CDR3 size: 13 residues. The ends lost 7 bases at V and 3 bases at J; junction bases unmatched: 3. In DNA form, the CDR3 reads TGCAGCGCCGGGACTAGCGGGAACTACGAGCAGTACTTC. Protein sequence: CSAGTSGNYEQYF.

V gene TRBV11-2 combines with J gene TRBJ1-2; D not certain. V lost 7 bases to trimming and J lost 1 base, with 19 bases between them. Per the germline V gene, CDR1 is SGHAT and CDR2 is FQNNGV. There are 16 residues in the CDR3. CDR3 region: CASNPVRRNVNYGYTF. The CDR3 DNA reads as TGTGCCAGCAACCCCGTTAGGAGAAACGTTAACTATGGCTACACCTTC.

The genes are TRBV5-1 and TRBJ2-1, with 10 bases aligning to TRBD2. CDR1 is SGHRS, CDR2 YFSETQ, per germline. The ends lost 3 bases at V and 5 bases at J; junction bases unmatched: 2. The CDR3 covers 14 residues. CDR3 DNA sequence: TGCGCCAGCAGCTCCGGACTAGCGGACAATGAGCAGTTCTTC. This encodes CASSSGLADNEQFF.

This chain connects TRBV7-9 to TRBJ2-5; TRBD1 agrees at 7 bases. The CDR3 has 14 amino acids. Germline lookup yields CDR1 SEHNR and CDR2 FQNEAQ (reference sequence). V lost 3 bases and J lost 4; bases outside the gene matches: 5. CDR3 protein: CASSLQNRGETQYF. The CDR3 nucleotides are TGTGCCAGCAGCTTGCAGAACAGGGGAGAGACCCAGTACTTC.

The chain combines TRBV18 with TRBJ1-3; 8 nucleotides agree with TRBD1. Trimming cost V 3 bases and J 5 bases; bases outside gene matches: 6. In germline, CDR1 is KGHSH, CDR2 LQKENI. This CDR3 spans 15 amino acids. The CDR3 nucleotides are TGTGCCAGCTCACCTCCCGGGACAGGCCGAAACACCATATATTTT. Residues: CASSPPGTGRNTIYF.

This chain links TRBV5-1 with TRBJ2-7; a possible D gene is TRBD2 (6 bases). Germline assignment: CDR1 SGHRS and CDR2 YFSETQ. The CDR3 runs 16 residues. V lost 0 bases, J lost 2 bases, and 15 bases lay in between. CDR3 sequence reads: CASSLGGRTATYEQYF. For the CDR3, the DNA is TGCGCCAGCAGCTTGGGAGGGAGGACGGCCACCTACGAGCAGTACTTC.

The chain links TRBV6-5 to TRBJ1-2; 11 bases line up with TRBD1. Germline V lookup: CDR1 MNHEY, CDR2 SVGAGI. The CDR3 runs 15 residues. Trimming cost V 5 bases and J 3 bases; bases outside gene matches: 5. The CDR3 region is CASSGQGATDYGYTF. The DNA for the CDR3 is TGTGCCAGCAGTGGACAGGGGGCAACGGACTATGGCTACACCTTC.

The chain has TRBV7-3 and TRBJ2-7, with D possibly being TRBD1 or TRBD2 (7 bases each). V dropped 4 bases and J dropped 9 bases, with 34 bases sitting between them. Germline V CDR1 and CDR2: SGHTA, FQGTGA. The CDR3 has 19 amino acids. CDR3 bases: TGTGCCAGCAGCTCTCCAGGAGGAGTAGACCTACGAGCAGGGGGGGGGCAGTACTTC. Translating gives CASSSPGGVDLRAGGGQYF.

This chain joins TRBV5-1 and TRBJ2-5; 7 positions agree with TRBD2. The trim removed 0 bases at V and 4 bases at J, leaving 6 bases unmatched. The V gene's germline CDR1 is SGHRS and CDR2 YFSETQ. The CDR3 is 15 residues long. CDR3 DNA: TGCGCCAGCAGCTTGGTTTCGGGGGGAGTAGAGACCCAGTACTTC. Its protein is CASSLVSGGVETQYF.